This T cell receptor (beta chain) originates from a study of blood T cell repertoires in COVID-19. Turning to the study itself: T cells, B-cell-depleted T cells, or PBMCs supplied cDNA or gDNA.

The CDR3 is 15 residues long. Germline CDR1 is MDHEN and CDR2 is SYDVKM. With 7 bases clipped from V and 0 bases from J, the junction kept 5 bases outside the gene matches. The study assigned cohorts using participant-reported clinical history. TCRdb's copy holds only in-frame clones and misses some; the assay was immunoSEQ multiplex PCR. The data contain over 150,000 clones, roughly 84% of them singletons. The J gene is TRBJ1-5, the V gene TRBV28; the match to TRBD1 covers 8 bases. The receptor comes from a woman under 40 who had recovered from COVID-19. What was sequenced was PBMCs or T cells enriched from blood (not recorded which). CDR3 protein: CASIRTGSSNQPQHF. The CDR3 DNA reads TGTGCCAGCATCCGGACAGGGAGTAGCAATCAGCCCCAGCATTTT.